One sample yielded the 6 T cell receptor beta chains listed below, sequenced in a study of blood T cell repertoires in COVID-19. Data came from immunoSEQ multiplex PCR; TCRdb stores just in-frame clones and leaves some out. The sample records nearly 250,000 clones, more than 70% being singletons. Source material: peripheral blood. Receptors originate from a woman aged 80 or over with COVID-19, enrolled during active disease.

V gene TRBV19 combines with J gene TRBJ2-4; 9 positions agree with TRBD1. The CDR3 extends over 17 amino acids. V was clipped by 3 bases and J by 1 base; unmatched bases: 7. CDR1 LNHDA and CDR2 SQIVND come from the germline V gene (reference sequence). The CDR3, as DNA: TGTGCCAGTAGTATCGACACAGGGGGCCTCGCCAAAAACATTCAGTACTTC. This translates into CASSIDTGGLAKNIQYF.

The CDR3: CASSLQVSYGYTF. In DNA, the CDR3 is TGTGCCAGCAGTTTACAGGTTAGCTATGGCTACACCTTC. This sequence joins TRBV6-5 and TRBJ1-2; D is possibly TRBD1 (5 bases). V lost 4 bases and J 4 bases, leaving 10 bases between the germline ends. The CDR3 has 13 amino acids. Germline CDR1 is MNHEY and CDR2 is SVGAGI.

The chain employs TRBV9 and TRBJ1-3; no reliable D call. Germline CDR1 and CDR2: SGDLS and YYNGEE. The V gene lost 3 bases and the J gene lost 3 bases, with 7 bases spanning the gap. The length of the CDR3 is 13 residues. CDR3 sequence (DNA): TGTGCCAGCAGCGGCAGGAATGGAAACACCATATATTTT. As protein: CASSGRNGNTIYF. The full variable domain, its missing parts supplied by reference TRBV9 and TRBJ1-3, is DSGVTQTPKHLITATGQRVTLRCSPRSGDLSVYWYQQSLDQGLQFLIQYYNGEERAKGNILERFSAQQFPDLHSELNLSSLELGDSALYFCASSGRNGNTIYFGEGSWLTVV.

The chain joins TRBV7-9 to TRBJ1-2; 7 positions match TRBD1. CDR3 length: 14 amino acids. The J segment lost 7 bases and the V segment lost 3 bases, leaving 8 bases of the junction unmatched. The germline V gene has CDR1 SEHNR and CDR2 FQNEAQ (reference sequence). The CDR3 spells CASSLPGQASGYTF. The CDR3 DNA reads as TGTGCCAGCAGCTTGCCCGGACAGGCTAGTGGCTACACCTTC.

V and J are TRBV6-6 and TRBJ1-2; no firm D call. This CDR3 contains 16 residues. V shed 2 bases and J shed 2 bases, with 15 bases lying between them. Germline V lookup: CDR1 MNHNY, CDR2 SVGAGI (reference sequence). The CDR3 loop reads CASSYLRGGRNYGYTF. The CDR3 bases are TGTGCCAGCAGTTACCTCCGTGGAGGGAGAAACTATGGCTACACCTTC.

As DNA, the CDR3 is TGCGCCAGCAGCTTGGGGGGGCAGGCCTACAATGAGCAGTTCTTC. It codes for CASSLGGQAYNEQFF. The J gene is TRBJ2-1, the V gene TRBV5-1; the D gene is possibly TRBD1 (6 bases). V gave up 0 bases and J gave up 2 bases, with 9 bases separating them. There are 15 residues in the CDR3. The germline CDR1 and CDR2 sequences are SGHRS and YFSETQ.